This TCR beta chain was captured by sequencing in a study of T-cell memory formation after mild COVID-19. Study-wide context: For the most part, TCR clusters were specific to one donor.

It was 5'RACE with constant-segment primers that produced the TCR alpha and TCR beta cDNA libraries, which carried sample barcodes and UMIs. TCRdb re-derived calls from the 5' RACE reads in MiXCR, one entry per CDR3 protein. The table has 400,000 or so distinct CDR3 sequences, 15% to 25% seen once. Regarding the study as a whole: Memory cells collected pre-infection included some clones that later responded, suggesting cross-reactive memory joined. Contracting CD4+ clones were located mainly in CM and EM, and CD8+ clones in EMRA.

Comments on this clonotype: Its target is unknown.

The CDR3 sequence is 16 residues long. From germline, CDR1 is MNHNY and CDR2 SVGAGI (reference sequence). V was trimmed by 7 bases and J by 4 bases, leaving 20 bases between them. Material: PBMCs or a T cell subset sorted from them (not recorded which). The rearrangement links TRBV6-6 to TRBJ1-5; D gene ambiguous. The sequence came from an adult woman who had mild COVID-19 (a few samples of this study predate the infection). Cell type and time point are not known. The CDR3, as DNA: TGTGCCAGCACCCTAATATACGAGGACTCGAATCAGCCCCAGCATTTT. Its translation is CASTLIYEDSNQPQHF.